This T cell receptor beta chain stems from a study of cytomegalovirus exposure and HLA in healthy donors. Regarding the study as a whole: Earlier analysis found most TCR beta V segments productive about 87% or about 30% of the time. Near-uniform donor sequencing depth was presumed by presence/absence analyses.

The PCR ran on 60 Vbeta and 13 Jbeta primers. In the original analysis: Among the unique TCR beta chains that a later analysis counted, about 84 million in all, 10 million to 13 million were shared. Method: immunoSEQ multiplex PCR; TCRdb's copy keeps in-frame clones and lacks some. V, J and clone size were drawn from that table, and D and trimming were deduced from the DNA. The sample records more than 50,000 clones, about 85% being singletons. Notes on this clone: No antigen is known for it.

Trimming removed 3 bases from V and 5 bases from J, with 14 bases in between. The CDR3 is made up of 16 amino acids. Germline V gives CDR1 LNHDA, CDR2 SQIVND (reference sequence). The sequence came from a female donor in good health and CMV-seronegative. Sequences were obtained from PBMCs. This chain uses TRBV19 with TRBJ1-6; the D is unclear. The CDR3 protein is CASSINEQLNNSPLHF. The CDR3 bases are TGTGCCAGTAGTATTAACGAACAGCTAAATAATTCACCCCTCCACTTT.